The sequence of this T cell receptor (beta chain) was determined in a study of blood T cell repertoires in COVID-19. Germline V gene sequence: CDR1 MDHEN, CDR2 SYDVKM. The V end lost 5 bases, the J end lost 2 bases, and 12 bases lay between the germline ends. The CDR3 loop spans 14 amino acids. Libraries were prepared by immunoSEQ multiplex PCR; TCRdb keeps only in-frame clonotypes and omits some of them. The sample contains about 320,000 clones, roughly 85% of which appear only once. This clonotype was sampled from a woman in her twenties or thirties who had recovered from COVID-19. Material: PBMCs or T cells enriched from blood (not recorded which). The chain carries TRBV28 and TRBJ1-1, with a tentative D call TRBD1 (6 bases). CDR3 coding DNA: TGTGCCAGCAGTACAGACAGGACTAACACTGAAGCTTTCTTT. It codes for CASSTDRTNTEAFF. Full variable domain (missing parts from reference TRBV28 and TRBJ1-1): DVKVTQSSRYLVKRTGEKVFLECVQDMDHENMFWYRQDPGLGLRLIYFSYDVKMKEKGDIPEGYSVSREKKERFSLILESASTNQTSMYLCASSTDRTNTEAFFGQGTRLTVV.